The sequence of this TCR beta chain was determined in a study of blood T cells in healthy people across ages. V was pared by 1 base and J by 5 bases, with 8 bases between. The CDR3 sequence is 13 residues long. The V gene's germline CDR1 is LGHDT and CDR2 YNNKEL (reference sequence). Combining a sample-barcoded 5' primer with a J-beta primer mix, a second PCR ran for roughly 7 to 11 cycles. Tagging of each cDNA molecule was performed by a template-switch adaptor with 12 random nucleotides. TCRdb passed the 5' RACE reads through MiXCR, listing each CDR3 protein once. The sample carries roughly 700,000 distinct CDR3 sequences, around 25% recorded once. With regard to this clonotype: Antigen: not known.

Overall study results and limits: Relative to aged donors, long-lived donors carried more naive CD4+ cells and displayed higher diversity.

These data are also associated with another study on T cells of mothers and their children. That paper notes: Among related mother-child pairs, overlap was slightly higher than in unrelated pairs, though not significantly.

This chain uses TRBV3-1 with TRBJ1-1, with D uncertain. This clonotype was sampled from a boy aged 10-17 years in good health. Sequencing used blood. CDR3 protein: CASSQGYKTEAFF. In nucleotides, the CDR3 is TGTGCCAGCAGCCAAGGTTATAAAACTGAAGCTTTCTTT.